Presented here are 4 T cell receptor beta chains from one specimen sequenced in a study of regulatory T cells in long-lasting Graves disease. The time point is: persistent/refractory GD, antithyroid drugs over 5 years with positive TRAb. Extracted RNA from PBMCs served as the source of the TCR library. Libraries of TCR beta came from iRepertoire HTBI primers plus Arm-PCR of CDR3 regions. A single record per CDR3 protein comes from TCRdb applying MiXCR to the multiplex PCR reads. The sample holds over 650,000 distinct CDR3 sequences; around 30% are singletons and the top ten take under 50%. The input for sequencing was peripheral blood mononuclear cells (PBMCs), taken when the disease was refractory, from a patient treated with antithyroid drugs. The receptors derive from a female donor with Graves disease.

The chain joins TRBV20-1 to TRBJ1-5; D gene uncertain. The germline gives CDR1 DFQATT, CDR2 SNEGSKA (reference sequence). The length of the CDR3 is 13 residues. V lost 1 base to trimming and J lost 5 bases, with 9 bases between them. The CDR3 is CSARVGGYQPQHF. CDR3 in DNA: TGCAGTGCTAGAGTTGGCGGTTATCAGCCCCAGCATTTT.

This clonotype was observed at least ten times. The chain combines TRBV11-2 with TRBJ2-2; D not certain. The V gene's germline CDR1 is SGHAT and CDR2 FQNNGV. The CDR3 consists of 12 residues. Trimming took off 2 bases at V and 5 bases at J, with 3 bases between the two ends. CDR3 amino acids: CASSLRTGELFF. CDR3 sequence (DNA): TGTGCCAGCAGCTTAAGAACCGGGGAGCTGTTTTTT.

This clonotype was recorded at least ten times. The V and J genes are TRBV2 and TRBJ1-2; maybe TRBD1 (6 bases). V gave up 6 bases and J gave up 4 bases, with 12 bases separating them. There are 13 residues in the CDR3. Per the germline V gene, CDR1 is SNHLY and CDR2 is FYNNEI. The CDR3 region is CASRPGQSYGYTF. The DNA for the CDR3 is TGTGCCAGCAGACCCGGACAGTCCTATGGCTACACCTTC.

This clonotype was recorded a few times. This sequence joins TRBV6-1 and TRBJ1-1, with 7 bases lining up with TRBD1. The CDR3 length is 17 residues. Germline CDR1 is MNHNS and CDR2 is SASEGT. The V segment lost 4 bases and the J segment 0 bases; nucleotides outside the gene matches: 11. The CDR3 protein is CASSVRLGQSLNTEAFF. The CDR3 nucleotides are TGTGCCAGCAGTGTGAGATTGGGACAGTCCTTGAACACTGAAGCTTTCTTT.